What follows are 25 T cell receptor beta chains derived from one specimen sequenced in a study of vaccination and CD4 T cells after COVID-19. TCRdb re-derived calls from the PCR reads in MiXCR, one entry per CDR3 protein. This table has about 20,000 distinct CDR3 sequences, roughly 50% appearing once. Sequencing used CD4+ T cells from blood, obtained before SARS-CoV-2 vaccination. All receptors come from a human donor who had recovered from COVID-19.

This clonotype is termed medium-sized. The rearrangement uses TRBV19 and TRBJ1-5; 11 nucleotides match TRBD1. The V gene's germline CDR1 is LNHDA and CDR2 SQIVND (reference sequence). After removal of 3 bases from V and 2 bases from J, the junction contained 3 bases not matched to a gene. This CDR3 region has 16 residues. CDR3 loop: CASSIRDRGGNQPQHF. The CDR3 bases are TGTGCCAGTAGTATCCGGGACAGGGGGGGCAATCAGCCCCAGCATTTT.

This chain joins TRBV19 and TRBJ2-1; D remains ambiguous. Trimming removed 7 bases from V and 6 bases from J, with 10 bases in between. The germline CDR1 and CDR2 sequences are LNHDA and SQIVND (reference sequence). This CDR3 region has 12 residues. This CDR3 is CASNSGRNEQFF. Written as DNA, the CDR3 is TGTGCCAGTAATTCCGGACGCAATGAGCAGTTCTTC. The whole variable domain, remainder taken from reference TRBV19 and TRBJ2-1, is DGGITQSPKYLFRKEGQNVTLSCEQNLNHDAMYWYRQDPGQGLRLIYYSQIVNDFQKGDIAEGYSVSREKKESFPLTVTSAQKNPTAFYLCASNSGRNEQFFGPGTRLTVL.

The chain has TRBV6-1 and TRBJ2-3; D is possibly TRBD2 (6 bases). The CDR3 runs 12 residues. Trimming pared 6 bases from V and 6 bases from J, leaving 10 bases between. Germline values: CDR1 MNHNS, CDR2 SASEGT. In DNA form, the CDR3 reads TGTGCCAGCAGGCGGGGACGGGATACGCAGTATTTT. Translation: CASRRGRDTQYF.

V and J are TRBV5-3 and TRBJ2-5; weak D call: TRBD1 (5 bases). TRBV5-3 is an open reading frame, and its role is uncertain. This CDR3 is built from 15 residues. Trimming pared 0 bases from V and 5 bases from J, leaving 14 bases between. The CDR3 DNA sequence: TGTGCCAGAAGCTTGGTGACACAAAACAGGGAGACCCAGTACTTC. This translates into CARSLVTQNRETQYF.

In its sample, this clonotype was seen once. The V call is TRBV27, the J call TRBJ2-3; D ambiguous. This CDR3 has 13 amino acids. The germline gives CDR1 MNHEY, CDR2 SMNVEV (reference sequence). V was cut by 1 base and J by 7 bases, with 9 bases left in between. CDR3 in amino acids: CASSLLGSYTQYF. CDR3 bases: TGTGCCAGCAGTTTATTAGGCAGCTATACGCAGTATTTT.

The rearrangement joins TRBV7-2 to TRBJ1-6; tentatively, D is TRBD1 (5 bases). Germline V lookup: CDR1 SGHTA, CDR2 FQGNSA. Trimming took off 2 bases at V and 2 bases at J, with 7 bases between the two ends. The CDR3 consists of 15 residues. The CDR3 region has the DNA TGTGCCAGCAGCTTACCGACAGCCTATAATTCACCCCTCCACTTT. It specifies CASSLPTAYNSPLHF.

V and J are TRBV18 and TRBJ1-2, with TRBD1 matching 7 bases. Trimming took 11 bases from V and 2 from J; bases not matched to a gene: 11. Germline V CDR1 and CDR2: KGHSH, LQKENI. The CDR3 is 14 residues long. The CDR3 reads CAASSTGENYGYTF. The CDR3 nucleotides read TGTGCCGCGAGCTCAACAGGGGAGAACTATGGCTACACCTTC. Full variable domain (remainder filled in from reference TRBV18 and TRBJ1-2): NAGVMQNPRHLVRRRGQEARLRCSPMKGHSHVYWYRQLPEEGLKFMVYLQKENIIDESGMPKERFSAEFPKEGPSILRIQQVVRGDSAAYFCAASSTGENYGYTFGSGTRLTVV.

V is TRBV6-4 and J is TRBJ2-2; D gene uncertain. The V end was cut by 4 bases, the J end by 0 bases, with 3 bases between. This CDR3 has 13 amino acids. Looked up from germline, CDR1 is MRHNA and CDR2 is SNTAGT. The DNA of the CDR3 is TGTGCCAGCAGTGCCGCGAACACCGGGGAGCTGTTTTTT. Translation: CASSAANTGELFF.

The J gene is TRBJ2-4, the V gene TRBV6-5; D is unclear. The germline V and J ends were trimmed by 0 bases and 11 bases, with 11 bases remaining between them. CDR1 and CDR2 from the germline V gene are MNHEY and SVGAGI. The CDR3 totals 13 residues. CDR3 DNA sequence: TGTGCCAGCAGTTACTCAATCAGATCTTTTCAGTACTTC. Its protein product is CASSYSIRSFQYF.

This clonotype was counted between two and nine times. The chain carries TRBV28 and TRBJ1-1; D is possibly TRBD1 (6 bases). V lost 2 bases and J lost 3, with 19 bases in between. This CDR3 region has 17 residues. Germline V gene data show CDR1 as MDHEN and CDR2 as SYDVKM. The CDR3 DNA sequence: TGTGCCAGCAGTTTAGGGGGACCCTCAGGGGCGGACACTGAAGCTTTCTTT. Its translation is CASSLGGPSGADTEAFF. The full variable domain, with the rest looked up from reference TRBV28 and TRBJ1-1, is DVKVTQSSRYLVKRTGEKVFLECVQDMDHENMFWYRQDPGLGLRLIYFSYDVKMKEKGDIPEGYSVSREKKERFSLILESASTNQTSMYLCASSLGGPSGADTEAFFGQGTRLTVV.

The CDR3 DNA reads as TGTGCCAGCAGCCGACTAGGCGGTGAGACCCAGTACTTC. It yields the protein CASSRLGGETQYF. The chain has TRBV7-9 and TRBJ2-5; D is perhaps TRBD2 (6 bases). The CDR3 is made up of 13 amino acids. In germline, CDR1 is SEHNR, CDR2 FQNEAQ (reference sequence). V was cut by 5 bases and J by 5 bases, with 12 bases left in between.

The chain links TRBV6-2 or TRBV6-3 to TRBJ2-7; 11 bases line up with TRBD1. The V gene end was trimmed by 4 bases and the J gene end by 2 bases; junction bases not matched to a gene: 7. The CDR3 spans 16 residues. Per the germline V gene, CDR1 is MNHEY and CDR2 is SVGEGT. The DNA of the CDR3 is TGTGCCAGCAGTTTACCAACGGGACAGGGGGCCTACGAGCAGTACTTC. As protein: CASSLPTGQGAYEQYF.

This clonotype occurred a few times. The genes are TRBV7-9 and TRBJ2-3; the D call may be TRBD1 or TRBD2 (6 bases each). CDR1 is SEHNR and CDR2 is FQNEAQ in the germline V gene (reference sequence). Trimming removed 8 bases at V and 4 bases at J, with 10 bases between. The CDR3 loop spans 12 amino acids. CDR3 sequence reads: CASGGRSDTQYF. CDR3 bases: TGTGCCAGCGGGGGGCGCTCAGATACGCAGTATTTT.

The chain uses TRBV5-4 and TRBJ2-7; D is unresolved. This CDR3 comprises 14 residues. Germline V CDR1 and CDR2: SGHNT, YYREEE (reference sequence). Trimming removed 4 bases at V and 2 bases at J, with 13 bases between. CDR3 protein: CASSVPDGPYEQYF. In DNA, the CDR3 is TGTGCCAGCAGCGTCCCGGACGGTCCCTACGAGCAGTACTTC.

The sample holds one count of this clonotype. The chain has TRBV4-1 and TRBJ1-6; 8 bases match TRBD1. The V segment lost 5 bases and the J segment 7 bases; nucleotides outside the gene matches: 7. Germline loops: CDR1 MGHRA, CDR2 YSYEKL. This CDR3 region has 15 residues. The CDR3 DNA reads as TGCGCCAGCAGCGACCGGACAGGGAGCAATTCACCCCTCCACTTT. This sequence encodes CASSDRTGSNSPLHF.

The J gene is TRBJ2-3, the V gene TRBV27; 9 bases line up with TRBD2. Germline CDR1 MNHEY, CDR2 SMNVEV (reference sequence). This CDR3 has 13 residues. Losses at the gene ends were 10 bases for V and 5 bases for J; bases not matched to a gene: 7. Here the CDR3 DNA reads TGTGCCACCCGAGGTAGCGGGAGAGATACGCAGTATTTT. This translates into CATRGSGRDTQYF.

The chain uses TRBV6-1 and TRBJ1-6; D is unclear. The germline V gene encodes CDR1 MNHNS and CDR2 SASEGT. The germline V and J ends were trimmed by 6 bases and 10 bases, with 16 bases remaining between them. The CDR3 has 14 residues. The CDR3 DNA follows: TGTGCCAGCAGAACCACCACTATCAGCTCACCCCTCCACTTT. Translated: CASRTTTISSPLHF.

The chain employs TRBV28 and TRBJ2-3; no clear D. CDR3 length: 12 amino acids. Germline V gene sequence: CDR1 MDHEN, CDR2 SYDVKM. Between the trimmed V and J ends, which lost 11 bases and 1 base, there was a span of 10 bases. DNA of the CDR3: TGTGCCTCCACTGGGGGCACAGATACGCAGTATTTT. It encodes CASTGGTDTQYF. The whole variable domain, filled in from reference TRBV28 and TRBJ2-3, reads DVKVTQSSRYLVKRTGEKVFLECVQDMDHENMFWYRQDPGLGLRLIYFSYDVKMKEKGDIPEGYSVSREKKERFSLILESASTNQTSMYLCASTGGTDTQYFGPGTRLTVL.

The rearrangement joins TRBV20-1 to TRBJ2-7; D is unclear. Trimming left V 6 bases short and J 2 bases short, with 8 bases between. This CDR3 is built from 11 residues. Per the germline V gene, CDR1 is DFQATT and CDR2 is SNEGSKA (reference sequence). The CDR3 DNA reads TGCAGTGCGTCGCGAACCTACGAGCAGTACTTC. It codes for CSASRTYEQYF.

This clonotype was counted a few times. The CDR3 DNA reads as TGTGCCAGCAGCGGGACAGGGGAAAGGCAGCCCCAGCATTTT. Its translation: CASSGTGERQPQHF. The V call is TRBV6-1, the J call TRBJ1-5; 10 nucleotides agree with TRBD1. There are 14 residues in the CDR3. Germline assignment: CDR1 MNHNS and CDR2 SASEGT. With V trimmed by 6 bases and J by 7 bases, 6 bases remained unmatched.

This clonotype showed up just a few times. The chain is built from TRBV7-8 and TRBJ1-1, with no clear D. Trimming stripped 0 bases from V and 4 bases from J, with 9 bases between. This CDR3 spans 14 amino acids. The V gene's germline CDR1 is SGHVS and CDR2 FQNEAQ. In nucleotides, the CDR3 is TGTGCCAGCAGCTTAGCGAGACTTCCCACTGAAGCTTTCTTT. It is translated as CASSLARLPTEAFF. The variable domain in full, completed from reference TRBV7-8 and TRBJ1-1, reads GAGVSQSPRYKVAKRGQDVALRCDPISGHVSLFWYQQALGQGPEFLTYFQNEAQLDKSGLPSDRFFAERPEGSVSTLKIQRTQQEDSAVYLCASSLARLPTEAFFGQGTRLTVV.

The chain employs TRBV4-2 and TRBJ2-7, with 9 bases that match TRBD1. Germline V gene data show CDR1 as LGHNA and CDR2 as YNFKEQ. This CDR3 has 19 residues. After removal of 0 bases from V and 6 bases from J, the junction contained 18 bases not matched to a gene. This CDR3 is CASSQDWAPGQGKLREQYF. The CDR3 DNA reads as TGTGCCAGCAGCCAAGATTGGGCGCCGGGACAGGGCAAACTACGCGAGCAGTACTTC.

The chain recombines TRBV6-2 or TRBV6-3 with TRBJ2-3; 10 bases align to TRBD2. This CDR3 contains 14 residues. V shed 5 bases, J shed 5 bases, and the junction held 4 bases outside the gene matches. In germline, CDR1 is MNHEY, CDR2 SVGEGT. The CDR3 spells CASSRRTSGDTQYF. The DNA for the CDR3 is TGTGCCAGCAGTCGACGGACTAGCGGAGATACGCAGTATTTT.

This clonotype was observed a few times. The rearrangement joins TRBV20-1 to TRBJ1-2, with D maybe TRBD1 (5 bases). Trimming took off 3 bases at V and 6 bases at J, with 14 bases between the two ends. The CDR3 runs to 13 residues. Germline V gene lookup returns CDR1 DFQATT and CDR2 SNEGSKA (reference sequence). CDR3 loop: CSARILGLDGYTF. CDR3 nucleotides: TGCAGTGCTAGGATTTTGGGGCTGGATGGCTACACCTTC.

This chain uses TRBV11-1 with TRBJ2-7; the D is unclear. This CDR3 region has 14 residues. Germline V lookup: CDR1 SGHAT, CDR2 FQDESV (reference sequence). V was trimmed by 3 bases and J by 0 bases, leaving 9 bases between them. CDR3 in amino acids: CASSFGVSSYEQYF. DNA for the CDR3: TGTGCCAGCAGCTTTGGGGTTAGCTCCTACGAGCAGTACTTC.